The entry below describes one T cell receptor beta chain. The sample originates from a study of blood T cell repertoires in COVID-19. At the level of the study: Specimens from acute and convalescent COVID-19 originated in the United States, Italy and Spain. The analysed material was cDNA or gDNA that came from T cells, B-cell-depleted T cells, or PBMCs.

Original handling: Amplification from reference gene primers served as the basis for estimated nucleated cell counts. Method: immunoSEQ multiplex PCR; TCRdb's copy keeps in-frame clones and lacks some. V, J and clone size are taken as reported in that table, and D and trimming were inferred from the DNA itself. Of some 200,000 clones in the sample, 70% to 90% were seen once. With 1 base removed from V and 5 bases from J, the gap between germline ends came to 14 bases. The CDR3 sequence is 15 residues long. Germline CDR1 is MNHEY and CDR2 is SMNVEV (reference sequence). The sequence derives from a man between 50 and 59 years old with acute or convalescent COVID-19. J is TRBJ1-1 and V is TRBV27; TRBD1 might be the D (6 bases). The specimen was peripheral blood. The CDR3 sequence: CASSLLGGAGTEAFF. CDR3 sequence (DNA): TGTGCCAGCAGTTTATTGGGGGGGGCGGGGACTGAAGCTTTCTTT.